A selection of T cell receptor beta chains follows, all from one sample in a study of blood T cell repertoires in COVID-19. Only in-frame clones appear in the TCRdb table, and some are missing; sequencing was by immunoSEQ multiplex PCR. Of 290,000 or so clones detected, 87% appear once; the ten largest clones hold about 2.5%. The sequenced sample consisted of peripheral blood. These receptors all stem from a young man with active or convalescent COVID-19. Both conserved end residues are part of each CDR3. A D gene is named only where the DNA matches it firmly. Clone size is given for some rows only: seen once, a few or many times, or a class if the clone is expanded.

v_call	d_call	clone_size	j_call	cdr3_nt	cdr3_aa
TRBV5-1	NA	NA	TRBJ2-7	TGCGCCAGCAGCTTGTTCTATGACAAATACGAGCAGTACTTC	CASSLFYDKYEQYF
TRBV27	NA	NA	TRBJ2-5	TGTGCCAGCAGTCCACTAGCAACCCAAGAGACCCAGTACTTC	CASSPLATQETQYF
TRBV7-8	NA	NA	TRBJ1-6	TGTGCCAGCAGCTCACTCCTCGCGGGGGAGGGGGGTAATTCACCCCTCCACTTT	CASSSLLAGEGGNSPLHF
TRBV27	TRBD1	NA	TRBJ1-2	TGTGCCAGCAGTTTATTGGACAGGGGGCCCGGGTACTATGGCTACACCTTC	CASSLLDRGPGYYGYTF
TRBV27	NA	NA	TRBJ1-4	TGTGCCAGCAAGAAACCCGGTGCCGTCTATGCAACTAATGAAAAACTGTTTTTT	CASKKPGAVYATNEKLFF
TRBV12-3/TRBV12-4	NA	NA	TRBJ1-1	TGTGCCAGCAGTTTCGTAAAGGGGACTGAAGCTTTCTTT	CASSFVKGTEAFF
TRBV9	NA	NA	TRBJ1-6	TGTGCCAGCAGCGGCCATCCAGGGGCGACTTCTCGGGATAATTCACCCCTCCACTTT	CASSGHPGATSRDNSPLHF
TRBV5-1	NA	NA	TRBJ1-2	TGCGCCAGCAGCTTGGGTCCAGACTATGGCTACACCTTC	CASSLGPDYGYTF
TRBV13	NA	NA	TRBJ2-7	TGTGCCAGCAGCTTAGTCCGTGGGGGGGCGGACGAGCAGTACTTC	CASSLVRGGADEQYF
TRBV7-7	TRBD2	NA	TRBJ2-2	TGTGCCAGCAGCCTCACGGGGGGTACCGGGGAGCTGTTTTTT	CASSLTGGTGELFF
TRBV7-9	TRBD1	NA	TRBJ2-3	TGTGCCAGCAGCTTGAGTCGGGGACAGCTCTACACAGATACGCAGTATTTT	CASSLSRGQLYTDTQYF
TRBV28	TRBD2	NA	TRBJ2-1	TGTGCCAGCAGGTTCCAGCGGGAGGCGGGGAATGAGCAGTTCTTC	CASRFQREAGNEQFF
TRBV19	TRBD2	NA	TRBJ2-2	TGTGCCAGTAGTAGGACTAGCGTTAGGGGCACCGGGGAGCTGTTTTTT	CASSRTSVRGTGELFF
TRBV24-1	TRBD1	NA	TRBJ2-3	TGTGCCACCAGTGAGGCCGGGACAGGGGGCCGCACAGATACGCAGTATTTT	CATSEAGTGGRTDTQYF
TRBV24-1	NA	NA	TRBJ2-3	TGTGCCACCAGTGATGGGGCAGGGTGGACAGATACGCAGTATTTT	CATSDGAGWTDTQYF
TRBV3-1/TRBV3-2	TRBD2	NA	TRBJ2-1	TGTGCCAGCAGTCGGACTAGCGGGAGTTTCCACAATGAGCAGTTCTTC	CASSRTSGSFHNEQFF
TRBV4-1	TRBD2	NA	TRBJ2-1	TGCGCCAGCAGCACAGCGGGAGTTCCCTACAATGAGCAGTTCTTC	CASSTAGVPYNEQFF
TRBV10-3	TRBD1	few	TRBJ1-6	TGTGCCATCAGTGAGCCGGGACAGGGCTTGGAGTCACCCCTCCACTTT	CAISEPGQGLESPLHF
TRBV7-8	NA	NA	TRBJ1-1	TGTGCCAGCAGCTTAGCGGGCAGCCCAAACGAAGCTTTCTTT	CASSLAGSPNEAFF
TRBV19	NA	NA	TRBJ1-5	TGTGCCAGTAGTATGCCCGCGGGGCAGCCCCAGCATTTT	CASSMPAGQPQHF
TRBV6-6	TRBD2	NA	TRBJ2-1	TGTGCCAGCAGCCGCTTGAGCGGGACCTACAATGAGCAGTTCTTC	CASSRLSGTYNEQFF
TRBV6-6	NA	once	TRBJ1-3	TGTGCCAGCAGTTATACGGTGAACTCTGGAAACACCATATATTTT	CASSYTVNSGNTIYF
TRBV11-2	TRBD1	NA	TRBJ2-7	TGTGCCAGCAGGCATCCGGGACAGGGGCCTTTAGAGCAGTACTTC	CASRHPGQGPLEQYF
TRBV5-1	NA	once	TRBJ1-1	TGCGCCAGCAGTTGGGAGTTGGCTACGAACACTGAAGCTTTCTTT	CASSWELATNTEAFF
TRBV28	NA	NA	TRBJ2-7	TGTGCCAGCAGTTTAGACAGGGCCACGGGAGACGAGCAGTACTTC	CASSLDRATGDEQYF
TRBV7-2	NA	NA	TRBJ2-3	TGTGCCAGCAGCTTAGCCGGGATTAGGGGCACAGATACGCAGTATTTT	CASSLAGIRGTDTQYF
TRBV5-6	TRBD2	NA	TRBJ2-7	TGTGCCAGCAGCTTGGTGTCAGCGGGGAGAACCTACGAGCAGTACTTC	CASSLVSAGRTYEQYF